This T cell receptor beta chain was recorded in a study of human T cells and chemical hapten exposure. Study in general: Investigators sensitized about 2 cm by about 2 cm of upper inner arm skin with 2% DPC.

Study-wide points: TCRs at high frequency, those above 1 in 1000, did not change with DPC sensitization. Expanded TCRs created a significantly greater count of big CDR3 similarity clusters than controls did.

Concerning this clonotype: Its antigen is undetermined.

The time point is: patch test 3, about 24 weeks after DPC sensitization. Treatment of the sample: therapeutic diphenylcyclopropenone sensitization with weekly scalp DPC. The CDR3 contains 13 residues. Germline V gene sequence: CDR1 KGHDR, CDR2 SFDVKD. V shed 7 bases and J shed 7 bases, with 13 bases lying between them. TCRdb independently ran MiXCR on the RACE reads; one entry per CDR3 protein. The sample carries about 190,000 distinct CDR3 sequences, 24% recorded once. V usage is TRBV24-1 and J usage is TRBJ2-1, with a tentative D call TRBD1 (5 bases). This clonotype originated in a woman between 35 and 50 years old with alopecia areata. Some clones in this sample may be carry-over from other donors' samples. This specimen was whole blood, taken in connection with sensitization to the hapten diphenylcyclopropenone (DPC). The CDR3 region has the DNA TGTGCCACCAGCGCGGCAGGGCTGAATGAGCAGTTCTTC. Amino acids: CATSAAGLNEQFF.